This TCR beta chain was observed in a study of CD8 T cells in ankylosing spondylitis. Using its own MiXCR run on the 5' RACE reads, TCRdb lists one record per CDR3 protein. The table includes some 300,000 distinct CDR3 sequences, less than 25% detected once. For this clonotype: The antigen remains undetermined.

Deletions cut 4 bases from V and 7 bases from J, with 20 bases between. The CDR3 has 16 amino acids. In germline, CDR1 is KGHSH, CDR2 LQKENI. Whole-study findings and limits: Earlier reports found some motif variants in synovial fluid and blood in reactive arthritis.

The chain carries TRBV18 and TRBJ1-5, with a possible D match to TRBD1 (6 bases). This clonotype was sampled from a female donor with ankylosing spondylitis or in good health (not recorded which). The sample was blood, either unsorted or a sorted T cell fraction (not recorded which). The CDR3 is CASSHSGGQSGQPQHF. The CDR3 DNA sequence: TGTGCCAGCTCACACTCCGGGGGACAATCCGGGCAGCCCCAGCATTTT.